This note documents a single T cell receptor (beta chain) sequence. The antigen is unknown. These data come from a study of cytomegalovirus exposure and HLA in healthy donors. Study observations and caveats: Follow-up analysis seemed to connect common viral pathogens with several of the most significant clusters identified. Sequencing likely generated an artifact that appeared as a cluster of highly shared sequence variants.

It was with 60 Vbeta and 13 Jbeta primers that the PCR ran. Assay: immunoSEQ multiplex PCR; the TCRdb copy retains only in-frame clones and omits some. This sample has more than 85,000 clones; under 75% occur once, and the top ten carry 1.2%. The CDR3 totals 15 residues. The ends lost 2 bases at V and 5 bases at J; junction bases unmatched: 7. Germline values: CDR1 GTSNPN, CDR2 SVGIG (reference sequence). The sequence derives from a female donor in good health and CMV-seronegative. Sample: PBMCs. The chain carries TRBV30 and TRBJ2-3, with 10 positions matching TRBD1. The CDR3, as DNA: TGTGCCTGGAGTCCGGGACAGGGGAGAATAGATACGCAGTATTTT. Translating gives CAWSPGQGRIDTQYF.